This passage covers 26 T cell receptor beta chains from one sample sequenced in a study of shared clonotypes between healthy human individuals. The table came from immunoSEQ multiplex PCR; TCRdb's copy has only in-frame clones and leaves some out. The sample lists more than 2 million clones, roughly 95% occurring once. Input material: naive CD4+ T cells sorted from blood. The subset denotes: CD45RA+ positively selected. These receptors originate from a man aged 18 to 29 in good health.

This chain uses TRBV7-9 with TRBJ2-2, with 7 positions matching TRBD2. Germline CDR1 SEHNR, CDR2 FQNEAQ (reference sequence). J gave up 0 bases and V 3 bases, and 4 bases lay outside the gene matches. The CDR3 has 16 amino acids. The DNA for the CDR3 is TGTGCCAGCAGCTTCGGGGGGTCCTCGAACACCGGGGAGCTGTTTTTT. It codes for CASSFGGSSNTGELFF.

This chain links TRBV6-5 with TRBJ1-1; D call uncertain. The CDR3 is 13 amino acids. The germline V gene has CDR1 MNHEY and CDR2 SVGAGI. Deletions cut 6 bases from V and 2 bases from J, with 10 bases between. CDR3: CASRYRENTEAFF. Here the CDR3 DNA reads TGTGCCAGCAGGTATAGGGAAAACACTGAAGCTTTCTTT.

This clone was detected a few times. V is TRBV28 and J is TRBJ2-1; weak D call: TRBD2 (6 bases). This CDR3 spans 13 amino acids. Germline V gene sequence: CDR1 MDHEN, CDR2 SYDVKM. The germline V and J ends were trimmed by 10 bases and 9 bases, with 19 bases remaining between them. The DNA for the CDR3 is TGTGCCACCCGACCGGCGGGGAAGGGTGAGCAGTTCTTC. It translates to CATRPAGKGEQFF.

The chain employs TRBV5-4 and TRBJ2-3; unclear D gene. Germline V lookup: CDR1 SGHNT, CDR2 YYREEE (reference sequence). The CDR3 length is 14 residues. Trimming removed 0 bases from V and 7 bases from J, with 12 bases in between. CDR3 nucleotides: TGTGCCAGCAGCTTGGGGGTGTCCGTAAATACGCAGTATTTT. Translation gives CASSLGVSVNTQYF.

V is TRBV7-2 and J is TRBJ1-5, with no clear D. With 5 bases removed from V and 5 bases from J, the gap between germline ends came to 10 bases. The CDR3 contains 13 residues. CDR1 SGHTA and CDR2 FQGNSA come from the germline V gene. CDR3 protein: CASSPGPYQPQHF. The CDR3 DNA is TGTGCCAGCAGCCCCGGTCCATATCAGCCCCAGCATTTT.

A remark on this clone: This sample also contains other DNA sequences that code for the same CDR3. The gene calls are TRBV5-1 and TRBJ2-5, with 9 bases lining up with TRBD1. This CDR3 has 14 residues. Germline V gives CDR1 SGHRS, CDR2 YFSETQ. Trimming removed 1 base from V and 5 bases from J; junction bases left unmatched: 3. The CDR3 is CASSLTGGRETQYF. DNA for the CDR3: TGCGCCAGCAGCTTGACAGGGGGCCGGGAGACCCAGTACTTC.

This clone has a single count. The chain recombines TRBV28 with TRBJ2-7; 8 bases are shared with TRBD2. Trimming cost V 5 bases and J 10 bases; bases outside gene matches: 7. In germline, CDR1 is MDHEN, CDR2 SYDVKM. This CDR3 spans 12 amino acids. This chain's CDR3 is CASSPPGGQQYF. In nucleotides, the CDR3 is TGTGCCAGCAGTCCCCCGGGGGGGCAACAGTACTTC.

Comments on this clone: At the DNA level, this CDR3 is encoded by other sequences in the same sample as well. The chain links TRBV30 to TRBJ2-5; D ambiguous. The germline CDR1 and CDR2 sequences are GTSNPN and SVGIG (reference sequence). V was clipped by 2 bases and J by 4 bases, with 11 bases between them. The CDR3 runs to 13 residues. CDR3 DNA: TGTGCCTGGAGTCCAGGAAGAGGAGAGACCCAGTACTTC. This translates into CAWSPGRGETQYF.

The rearrangement links TRBV7-9 to TRBJ1-6; 7 nucleotides agree with TRBD1. The length of the CDR3 is 13 residues. Trimming removed 5 bases from V and 8 bases from J; junction bases left unmatched: 3. In germline, CDR1 is SEHNR, CDR2 FQNEAQ (reference sequence). The CDR3 region has the DNA TGTGCCAGCAGCCTCCAGGGGGATTCACCCCTCCACTTT. Translation gives CASSLQGDSPLHF.

The chain employs TRBV30 and TRBJ1-1, with TRBD1 as a possible D gene (5 bases). Trimming removed 5 bases from V and 4 bases from J, with 17 bases in between. In germline, CDR1 is GTSNPN, CDR2 SVGIG (reference sequence). The CDR3 sequence is 14 residues long. The CDR3 coding sequence is TGTGCCTGGTCAAGGGACCCAGGAGGCACTGAAGCTTTCTTT. Its protein is CAWSRDPGGTEAFF.

Concerning this clone itself: The same CDR3 arises from other DNA sequences in this sample as well. The chain links TRBV6-1 to TRBJ1-5; D unclear. This CDR3 has 11 residues. CDR1 and CDR2 (germline): MNHNS, SASEGT. Between the trimmed V and J ends, which lost 7 bases and 3 bases, there was a span of 4 bases. The CDR3 loop is CASTNNQPQHF. The CDR3 nucleotides are TGTGCCAGCACCAACAATCAGCCCCAGCATTTT.

The V gene is TRBV5-1, the J gene TRBJ2-5; 9 bases agree with TRBD1. V lost 5 bases, J lost 4 bases, and 9 bases stayed unmatched. The germline CDR1 and CDR2 sequences are SGHRS and YFSETQ. CDR3 length equals 15 residues. In nucleotides, the CDR3 is TGCGCCAGCAGGCTGGAGGGACAGGGAAGAGAGACCCAGTACTTC. This translates into CASRLEGQGRETQYF.

This clone was recorded once. V is TRBV5-1 and J is TRBJ2-7; no firm D call. Trimming shortened V by 0 bases and J by 5 bases, and 9 bases separated the two germline ends. The CDR3 runs to 13 residues. From germline, CDR1 is SGHRS and CDR2 YFSETQ. The DNA of the CDR3 is TGCGCCAGCAGCTTGGACAGAAACAACGAGCAGTACTTC. This codes for CASSLDRNNEQYF.

The count of this clone is one. The V gene is TRBV9, the J gene TRBJ2-3, with D possibly being TRBD2 (6 bases). Trimming left V 4 bases short and J 5 bases short, with 11 bases between. Per the germline V gene, CDR1 is SGDLS and CDR2 is YYNGEE. The CDR3 is 13 residues long. CDR3 in amino acids: CASSPDGGDTQYF. CDR3 DNA: TGTGCCAGCAGCCCCGACGGGGGAGATACGCAGTATTTT.

This chain joins TRBV6-5 and TRBJ1-2, with 7 bases lining up with TRBD1. Per the germline V gene, CDR1 is MNHEY and CDR2 is SVGAGI. With V trimmed by 0 bases and J by 0 bases, 4 bases remained unmatched. The CDR3 runs 16 residues. The DNA of the CDR3 is TGTGCCAGCAGTTACTCCGGGACAGTAGCTAACTATGGCTACACCTTC. Amino acid sequence: CASSYSGTVANYGYTF.

Worth noting for this clone: This sample includes further DNA sequences coding for the same CDR3. The genes are TRBV27 and TRBJ1-1; 7 positions match TRBD1. V lost 1 base and J lost 1; bases outside the gene matches: 3. The CDR3 consists of 15 residues. Germline V CDR1 and CDR2: MNHEY, SMNVEV (reference sequence). Here the CDR3 DNA reads TGTGCCAGCAGTTTATGGGGGACAGCGAACACTGAAGCTTTCTTT. It is translated as CASSLWGTANTEAFF.

This chain links TRBV2 with TRBJ2-5; D remains ambiguous. From germline, CDR1 is SNHLY and CDR2 FYNNEI. Trimming cost V 3 bases and J 0 bases, with 11 bases left between them. There are 15 residues in the CDR3. The CDR3 coding sequence is TGTGCCAGCAGTGAGTCGGCAGTGTACCAAGAGACCCAGTACTTC. Encoded protein: CASSESAVYQETQYF.

This clone was recorded many times. The CDR3 loop reads CASRSGWGYTF. The DNA for the CDR3 is TGTGCCAGCAGATCGGGCTGGGGCTACACCTTC. The chain carries TRBV9 and TRBJ1-2; D is unclear. Germline V gene sequence: CDR1 SGDLS, CDR2 YYNGEE. The V end lost 5 bases, the J end lost 8 bases, and 10 bases lay between the germline ends. This CDR3 is 11 amino acids long.

V usage is TRBV27 and J usage is TRBJ1-5, with no clear D. Looked up from germline, CDR1 is MNHEY and CDR2 is SMNVEV (reference sequence). V lost 5 bases and J 6 bases, leaving 14 bases between the germline ends. This CDR3 comprises 14 residues. The CDR3: CASSPGVGGQPQHF. CDR3 bases: TGTGCCAGCAGTCCCGGGGTTGGTGGTCAGCCCCAGCATTTT.

Notes on this clone: Its ends do not fully match the called genes, so a read error is possible. The chain uses TRBV18 and TRBJ1-5; 7 positions agree with TRBD1. CDR1 is KGHSH, CDR2 LQKENI, per germline. The CDR3 runs to 14 residues. In DNA form, the CDR3 reads TGTGCCAGCTCCCCACTGGCAGGGGGACAGCCCCAGCATTTT. Encoded protein: CASSPLAGGQPQHF.

The chain combines TRBV4-1 with TRBJ2-3; D unresolved. The CDR3 contains 12 residues. The germline gives CDR1 MGHRA, CDR2 YSYEKL. With 4 bases removed from V and 8 bases from J, the gap between germline ends came to 10 bases. CDR3 nucleotide sequence: TGCGCCAGCAGCCTCTCTTTGGGTACGCAGTATTTT. Protein: CASSLSLGTQYF.

Of note for this clone: The same CDR3 arises from other DNA sequences in this sample as well. The V and J genes are TRBV9 and TRBJ1-4, with D hard to call. The CDR3 sequence is 13 residues long. CDR1 SGDLS and CDR2 YYNGEE come from the germline V gene. With 3 bases removed from V and 8 bases from J, the gap between germline ends came to 11 bases. This CDR3 is CASSAQPREKLFF. Written as DNA, the CDR3 is TGTGCCAGCAGCGCCCAACCAAGGGAAAAACTGTTTTTT.

The chain is built from TRBV6-5 and TRBJ1-2; no reliable D call. V was clipped by 4 bases and J by 2 bases, with 14 bases between them. The CDR3 has 15 residues. Per the germline V gene, CDR1 is MNHEY and CDR2 is SVGAGI. The CDR3 protein is CASSSPSEGNYGYTF. CDR3 sequence (DNA): TGTGCCAGCAGTTCGCCCTCCGAAGGGAACTATGGCTACACCTTC.

The rearrangement links TRBV18 to TRBJ1-4; 8 bases are shared with TRBD1. The CDR3 runs 15 residues. J lost 8 bases, V lost 0 bases, and 5 bases had no gene match. CDR1 KGHSH and CDR2 LQKENI come from the germline V gene. CDR3 sequence (DNA): TGTGCCAGCTCACCACCAGACAGGGGCGACGAAAAACTGTTTTTT. It yields the protein CASSPPDRGDEKLFF.

The chain links TRBV29-1 to TRBJ2-1; D ambiguous. CDR1 SQVTM and CDR2 ANQGSEA come from the germline V gene. The V end was cut by 7 bases, the J end by 5 bases, with 6 bases between. The CDR3 is 10 amino acids. CDR3 loop: CSAQNNEQFF. The CDR3, as DNA: TGCAGCGCTCAGAACAATGAGCAGTTCTTC.

The V call is TRBV18, the J call TRBJ2-3; 9 bases are shared with TRBD1. Germline V gene lookup returns CDR1 KGHSH and CDR2 LQKENI. V lost 4 bases to trimming and J lost 5 bases; unmatched junction nucleotides: 13. The CDR3 consists of 17 residues. This CDR3 is CASSQQGAKAGRDTQYF. The CDR3 nucleotides read TGTGCCAGCTCACAACAGGGGGCCAAGGCCGGGAGAGATACGCAGTATTTT.